This T cell receptor (beta chain) was observed in a study of cytomegalovirus exposure and HLA in healthy donors. Points from the study as a whole: The study dropped some indistinguishable V segments, TRBV6-2 and TRBV6-3 among them.

CDR3 length: 15 residues. Germline CDR1 reads GTSNPN; CDR2 reads SVGIG (reference sequence). The V and J ends lost 3 bases and 0 bases respectively, with 14 bases between them. The PCR contained 60 Vbeta and 13 Jbeta primers. The data were produced by immunoSEQ multiplex PCR, yet TCRdb's version contains in-frame clones alone and is incomplete. In the table there are about 96,000 clones, 65% to 85% of which are singletons. This clone was detected once. Its specificity is unknown. The V gene is TRBV30, the J gene TRBJ1-1; D remains unclear. Specimen: PBMCs. The clonotype comes from a woman aged 70-85 years in good health and CMV-seropositive. CDR3 loop: CAWRKSRSLNTEAFF. In DNA form, the CDR3 reads TGTGCCTGGAGAAAATCCCGGAGCTTGAACACTGAAGCTTTCTTT.